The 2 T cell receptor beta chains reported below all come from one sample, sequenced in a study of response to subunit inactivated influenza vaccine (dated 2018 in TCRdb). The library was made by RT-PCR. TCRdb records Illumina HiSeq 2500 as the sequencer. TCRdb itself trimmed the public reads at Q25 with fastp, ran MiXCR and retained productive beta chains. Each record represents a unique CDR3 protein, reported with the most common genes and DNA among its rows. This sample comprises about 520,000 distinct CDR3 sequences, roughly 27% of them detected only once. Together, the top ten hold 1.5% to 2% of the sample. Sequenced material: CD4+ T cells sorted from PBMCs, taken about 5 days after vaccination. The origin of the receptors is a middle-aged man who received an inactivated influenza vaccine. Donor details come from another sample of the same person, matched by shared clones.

The DNA for the CDR3 is TGTGCCAGCAGTTCCTACGACTTCACAGATACGCAGTATTTT. Translating gives CASSSYDFTDTQYF. The chain links TRBV12-3 or TRBV12-4 to TRBJ2-3; D unresolved. Trimming cost V 4 bases and J 2 bases, with 10 bases left between them. The CDR3 totals 14 residues.

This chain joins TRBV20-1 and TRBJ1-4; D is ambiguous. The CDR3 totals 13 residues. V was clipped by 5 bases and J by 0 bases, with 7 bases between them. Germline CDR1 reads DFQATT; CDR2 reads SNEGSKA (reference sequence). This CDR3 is CSAQTTTNEKLFF. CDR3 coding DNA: TGCAGTGCTCAGACAACAACTAATGAAAAACTGTTTTTT.